Listed below are T cell receptor beta chains from one sample, sequenced in a study of shared clonotypes between healthy human individuals. Here immunoSEQ multiplex PCR was the method, and the copy in TCRdb shows in-frame clones only, minus some. The sample comprises some 580,000 clones, roughly 98% of which are singletons, and less than 0.35% rests with the top ten. Material: naive CD8+ T cells sorted from blood. The receptors here all came from a man aged 30 to 45 in good health. CDR3s include the opening cysteine and the closing phenylalanine or tryptophan. Each record gives: D gene, J gene, V gene, clone size, CDR3 DNA, CDR3 protein. D genes are given only for firm matches. Some rows mark clone size as missing; the rest say once, few, many or name a class of expanded clone.

-,TRBJ2-7,TRBV7-9,-,TGTGCCAGCAGCGCCGTCACCTACGAGCAGTACTTC,CASSAVTYEQYF
-,TRBJ2-1,TRBV27,-,TGTGCCAGCAGTCTCCGGGGGACGGGTCTCGACAATGAGCAGTTCTTC,CASSLRGTGLDNEQFF
TRBD1,TRBJ2-7,TRBV5-5,-,TGTGCCAGCAGACCACTACAGGGGTCGAGCTCCTACGAGCAGTACTTC,CASRPLQGSSSYEQYF
TRBD2,TRBJ2-1,TRBV15,-,TGTGCCACCAGCAGAGTGAAGCGGGAGTATAATGAGCAGTTCTTC,CATSRVKREYNEQFF
-,TRBJ2-7,TRBV19,-,TGTGCCACCCCTTCTAGGACAACACCCGTTCGACGCATAAGCCTACCCTACGAGCAGTACTTC,CATPSRTTPVRRISLPYEQYF
TRBD1,TRBJ2-6,TRBV2,-,TGTGCCAGCAGTGAAGTCCCAGGGGGCGCGGGTGGGGCCAACGTCCTGACTTTC,CASSEVPGGAGGANVLTF
-,TRBJ2-7,TRBV29-1,-,TGCAGCGTTGAAGGGATACAGGAGTCTCCCTACGAGCAGTACTTC,CSVEGIQESPYEQYF
-,TRBJ2-7,TRBV7-9,-,TGTGCCAGCAGCCCCTCCTCCGGGGCGGCTTCCTACGAGCAGTACTTC,CASSPSSGAASYEQYF
TRBD2,TRBJ2-1,TRBV11-2,-,TGTGCCAGCAGCCTAGAGGCGGGAGCGATTGCCTACAATGAGCAGTTCTTC,CASSLEAGAIAYNEQFF
TRBD1,TRBJ2-6,TRBV7-6,-,TGTGCCAGCAGGTCGGGAAGGGACAGGGTCTCTGGGGCCAACGTCCTGACTTTC,CASRSGRDRVSGANVLTF
TRBD1,TRBJ1-1,TRBV9,-,TGTGCCAGCAGCTTGGGACAGGGGAGGACTGAAGCTTTCTTT,CASSLGQGRTEAFF
-,TRBJ2-1,TRBV29-1,-,TGCAGCGTGGAAGCAGGAGTATCCTACAATGAGCAGTTCTTC,CSVEAGVSYNEQFF
TRBD1,TRBJ2-7,TRBV11-2,-,TGTGCCAGCAGCCCGGGACAGGGGGCCTACGAGCAGTACTTC,CASSPGQGAYEQYF
TRBD2,TRBJ2-1,TRBV14,-,TGTGCCAGCAGCGGCCCGGGACTAGCCGTCAATGAGCAGTTCTTC,CASSGPGLAVNEQFF
-,TRBJ1-1,TRBV9,-,TGTGCCAGCAGCCCGGGGGCTTTCTTT,CASSPGAFF
-,TRBJ2-1,TRBV11-2,-,TGTGCCAGCAGCTTAGATTCCCCGGGTACCTACAATGAGCAGTTCTTC,CASSLDSPGTYNEQFF
-,TRBJ2-3,TRBV18,-,TGTGCCAGCTCACCAAGAACAGCTGGGATGGATACGCAGTATTTT,CASSPRTAGMDTQYF
-,TRBJ2-1,TRBV19,-,TGTGCCAGTAGTATACCGGGACTGAACTACAATGAGCAGTTCTTC,CASSIPGLNYNEQFF
-,TRBJ2-1,TRBV7-6,-,TGTGCCAGCAGCTTGGGGCCCACAACTTCGGATGAGCAGTTCTTC,CASSLGPTTSDEQFF
-,TRBJ1-4,TRBV15,-,TGTGCCACCAGCAGAGATAGGATATTGACTGATTCCTTCTCTCATGAAAAACTGTTTTTT,CATSRDRILTDSFSHEKLFF
-,TRBJ2-1,TRBV16,-,TGTGCCAGCAGCACTTACAGACAGGTGGTGGACAATGAGCAGTTCTTC,CASSTYRQVVDNEQFF
-,TRBJ2-7,TRBV25-1,-,TGTGCCAGCAGTGGACCACTTGGGCAGTACTTC,CASSGPLGQYF
-,TRBJ2-7,TRBV2,-,TGTGCCAGCAGAGAGATATCTCCTGTAAACTACGAGCAGTACTTC,CASREISPVNYEQYF
-,TRBJ2-2,TRBV7-9,-,TGTGCCAGCAGCCCTTGGGGAGCGAACACCGGGGAGCTGTTTTTT,CASSPWGANTGELFF
-,TRBJ2-6,TRBV28,once,TGTGCCAGCAGTACCCCTGTGGTTTCCAACTCTGGGGCCAACGTCCTGACTTTC,CASSTPVVSNSGANVLTF
-,TRBJ2-2,TRBV7-8,-,TGTGCCAGCAGCTTAGAACGTACCGGGGAGCTGTTTTTT,CASSLERTGELFF
TRBD2,TRBJ2-1,TRBV10-3,-,TGTGCCATCAGTTCAGCGGGAGGGTCGGATGAGCAGTTCTTC,CAISSAGGSDEQFF